This TCR beta chain comes out of a study of blood T cell repertoires in COVID-19. For the study at large: Some COVID-19 samples were acute and others convalescent; all came from the United States, Italy and Spain. PBMCs, B-cell-depleted T cells, or T cells were the source of the cDNA or gDNA that made up the material.

Germline CDR1 reads LGHDT; CDR2 reads YNNKEL (reference sequence). The CDR3 extends over 15 amino acids. Trimming took off 4 bases at V and 0 bases at J, with 11 bases between the two ends. In the study's own analysis: Estimation of nucleated cell counts was performed using reference gene primer amplification. Profiling relied on immunoSEQ multiplex PCR, and the TCRdb table lists in-frame clones only, not all of them. That table supplies the V and J calls and clone size; D and trimming were determined from the DNA. Here the sample spans under 150,000 clones, about 80% being singletons. The rearrangement links TRBV3-1 (or the pseudogene TRBV3-2) to TRBJ2-3, with D maybe TRBD1 (6 bases). The TCR sequence derives from a woman between 40 and 50 years old with acute or convalescent COVID-19. Sequenced material: peripheral blood. CDR3: CASSLWTVSTDTQYF. The DNA for the CDR3 is TGTGCCAGCAGCCTCTGGACAGTTAGCACAGATACGCAGTATTTT.